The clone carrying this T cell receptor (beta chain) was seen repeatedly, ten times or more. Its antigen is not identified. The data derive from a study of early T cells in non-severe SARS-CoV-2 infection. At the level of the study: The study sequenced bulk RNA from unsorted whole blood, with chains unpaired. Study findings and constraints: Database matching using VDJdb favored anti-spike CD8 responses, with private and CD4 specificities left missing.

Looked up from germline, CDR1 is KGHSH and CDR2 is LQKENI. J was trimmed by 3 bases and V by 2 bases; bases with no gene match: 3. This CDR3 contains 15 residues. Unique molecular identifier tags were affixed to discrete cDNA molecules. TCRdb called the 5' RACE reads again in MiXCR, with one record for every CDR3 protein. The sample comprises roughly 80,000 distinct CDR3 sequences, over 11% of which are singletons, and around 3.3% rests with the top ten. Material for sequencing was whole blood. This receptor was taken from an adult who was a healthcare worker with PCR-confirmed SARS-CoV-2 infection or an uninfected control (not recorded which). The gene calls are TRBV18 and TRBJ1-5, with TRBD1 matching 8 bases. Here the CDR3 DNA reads TGTGCCAGCTCACCAGGACAGGGTCACAATCAGCCCCAGCATTTT. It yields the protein CASSPGQGHNQPQHF.